What follows are 19 T cell receptor beta chains derived from one specimen sequenced in a study of T cell responses to AZD1222 COVID-19 vaccine. Some clones are missing from TCRdb's copy, which holds only in-frame ones; the method was immunoSEQ multiplex PCR. The sample consists of more than 100,000 clones, 88% of them appearing once. This sample comprised peripheral blood, obtained on day 0 of AZD1222 vaccination. The receptors here all came from an adult in good health.

This clone was observed a handful of times. The V and J genes are TRBV18 and TRBJ1-1; D uncertain. Trimming removed 2 bases at V and 2 bases at J, with 12 bases between. Germline CDR1 is KGHSH and CDR2 is LQKENI. The CDR3 loop spans 15 amino acids. This CDR3 reads CASSPSADLNTEAFF. CDR3 sequence (DNA): TGTGCCAGCTCACCATCGGCAGATTTAAACACTGAAGCTTTCTTT.

The chain links TRBV25-1 to TRBJ2-7; TRBD1 matches at 8 bases. V dropped 1 base and J dropped 1; count of bases not matched to a gene: 6. This CDR3 contains 16 residues. Germline CDR1 reads MGHDK; CDR2 reads SYGVNS. CDR3 DNA sequence: TGTGCCAGCAGTGAATCCGGGACAGGTTATTCCTACGAGCAGTACTTC. Encoded protein: CASSESGTGYSYEQYF.

The chain joins TRBV5-1 to TRBJ1-1; D is undetermined. Germline loops: CDR1 SGHRS, CDR2 YFSETQ. The CDR3 extends over 14 amino acids. V was trimmed by 3 bases and J by 8 bases, leaving 17 bases between them. The CDR3 protein is CASSSGLGNFEAFF. CDR3 DNA sequence: TGCGCCAGCAGCTCTGGACTGGGGAATTTCGAAGCTTTCTTT.

The rearrangement joins TRBV11-1 to TRBJ2-7, with TRBD2 matching over 9 bases. The V gene's germline CDR1 is SGHAT and CDR2 FQDESV (reference sequence). The CDR3 is made up of 17 amino acids. J gave up 5 bases and V 0 bases, and 11 bases lay outside the gene matches. The CDR3 DNA is TGTGCCAGCAGCTTAGCCGGCCTAGCGGGACCCCTTAACGAGCAGTACTTC. Translating gives CASSLAGLAGPLNEQYF.

This sequence joins TRBV3-1 (or the pseudogene TRBV3-2) and TRBJ1-1; D remains ambiguous. Germline CDR1 reads LGHDT; CDR2 reads YNNKEL (reference sequence). This CDR3 region has 16 residues. The V and J ends lost 1 base and 0 bases respectively, with 12 bases between them. CDR3 protein: CASSQGGKEMNTEAFF. In nucleotides, the CDR3 is TGTGCCAGCAGCCAAGGTGGGAAGGAAATGAACACTGAAGCTTTCTTT.

This sequence joins TRBV2 and TRBJ2-1, with 7 nucleotides matching TRBD2. CDR3 size: 14 residues. Trimming took 5 bases from V and 6 from J; bases not matched to a gene: 7. Germline CDR1 reads SNHLY; CDR2 reads FYNNEI. Written as DNA, the CDR3 is TGTGCCAGCAGTCTTGGGGGGGTTGGCAATGAGCAGTTCTTC. Translation gives CASSLGGVGNEQFF.

V gene TRBV5-4 combines with J gene TRBJ1-2; perhaps TRBD1 as D (6 bases). The CDR3 extends over 14 amino acids. CDR1 is SGHNT and CDR2 is YYREEE in the germline V gene (reference sequence). The germline V and J ends were trimmed by 9 bases and 5 bases, with 20 bases remaining between them. CDR3 protein: CAIPEDSGFYGYTF. The CDR3 bases are TGTGCCATCCCAGAGGACAGTGGGTTTTATGGCTACACCTTC.

The chain joins TRBV7-2 to TRBJ1-1; the D gene is possibly TRBD1 (5 bases). V lost 4 bases and J lost 7, with 16 bases in between. Germline V lookup: CDR1 SGHTA, CDR2 FQGNSA. The CDR3 runs 14 residues. The CDR3 region has the DNA TGTGCCAGCAGCTACTTCGGGACCGTCAGTGAAGCTTTCTTT. Residues: CASSYFGTVSEAFF. Based on the CDR3 plus reference TRBV7-2 and TRBJ1-1, the full variable domain is GAGVSQSPSNKVTEKGKDVELRCDPISGHTALYWYRQSLGQGLEFLIYFQGNSAPDKSGLPSDRFSAERTGGSVSTLTIQRTQQEDSAVYLCASSYFGTVSEAFFGQGTRLTVV.

This chain joins TRBV5-6 and TRBJ2-2; a weak D match, TRBD1 (6 bases). CDR1 is SGHDT and CDR2 is YYEEEE in the germline V gene. V lost 5 bases to trimming and J lost 1 base, with 12 bases between them. The CDR3 is 15 residues long. The CDR3 protein is CASSHPGQNTGELFF. The CDR3 DNA reads as TGTGCCAGCAGTCATCCGGGACAGAACACCGGGGAGCTGTTTTTT.

V and J are TRBV27 and TRBJ2-3, with D perhaps matching TRBD2 (5 bases). This CDR3 contains 13 residues. CDR1 MNHEY and CDR2 SMNVEV come from the germline V gene (reference sequence). The V and J ends lost 0 bases and 10 bases respectively, with 11 bases between them. The CDR3 DNA follows: TGTGCCAGCAGTTTATCGGGGAGCCTCCCGCAGTATTTT. As protein: CASSLSGSLPQYF.

Remarks on this clone: A junction boundary mismatches the germline segment, possibly from a read error. The V gene is TRBV12-3 or TRBV12-4, the J gene TRBJ1-2; 11 nucleotides align to TRBD1. This CDR3 has 12 residues. CDR3: CASSLNPGQGVF. CDR3 bases: TGTGCCAGCAGTTTGAACCCGGGACAGGGGGTCTTC.

The chain combines TRBV19 with TRBJ1-4, with D perhaps TRBD1 (5 bases). Germline CDR1 and CDR2: LNHDA and SQIVND (reference sequence). The V end lost 3 bases, the J end lost 2 bases, and 10 bases lay between the germline ends. CDR3 length equals 15 residues. The CDR3, as DNA: TGTGCCAGTAGTATCCCCCAGGGTACTAATGAAAAACTGTTTTTT. Translated: CASSIPQGTNEKLFF.

The rearrangement joins TRBV29-1 to TRBJ2-7; 7 nucleotides align to TRBD1. The junction had 5 bases not matched to a gene; V was cut back by 6 bases and J by 3 bases. This CDR3 spans 12 amino acids. Looked up from germline, CDR1 is SQVTM and CDR2 is ANQGSEA. CDR3 loop: CSVQGGNYEQYF. Here the CDR3 DNA reads TGCAGCGTCCAAGGGGGCAACTACGAGCAGTACTTC.

V and J are TRBV2 and TRBJ1-3; D is unresolved. The CDR3 loop spans 14 amino acids. V dropped 4 bases and J dropped 0 bases, with 7 bases sitting between them. CDR1 and CDR2 (germline): SNHLY, FYNNEI. CDR3 DNA: TGTGCCAGCAGTGCGCCAGGCTCTGGAAACACCATATATTTT. It encodes CASSAPGSGNTIYF.

The chain carries TRBV4-1 and TRBJ2-5, with 10 nucleotides matching TRBD2. Germline CDR1 and CDR2: MGHRA and YSYEKL. V lost 4 bases to trimming and J lost 1 base; unmatched junction nucleotides: 3. The CDR3 is 15 residues long. The CDR3 here is CASSRWTSGQETQYF. The DNA for the CDR3 is TGCGCCAGCAGCCGATGGACTAGCGGCCAAGAGACCCAGTACTTC.

The chain links TRBV6-5 to TRBJ2-7, with D possibly being TRBD1 (5 bases). Trimming took off 0 bases at V and 5 bases at J, with 14 bases between the two ends. The germline CDR1 and CDR2 sequences are MNHEY and SVGAGI. CDR3 size: 15 residues. The CDR3 region has the DNA TGTGCCAGCAGTTACTCGGGGCGGTATCGGGACGAGCAGTACTTC. It encodes CASSYSGRYRDEQYF.

This sequence joins TRBV5-1 and TRBJ2-1; D might be TRBD2 (6 bases). Trimming took off 4 bases at V and 4 bases at J, with 12 bases between the two ends. The CDR3 has 14 residues. Germline V gene data show CDR1 as SGHRS and CDR2 as YFSETQ. The CDR3 protein is CASSGAGTYNEQFF. CDR3 DNA: TGCGCCAGCAGCGGAGCAGGGACTTACAATGAGCAGTTCTTC.

This chain links TRBV19 with TRBJ1-1; D is perhaps TRBD1 (5 bases). This CDR3 is built from 13 residues. Germline values: CDR1 LNHDA, CDR2 SQIVND (reference sequence). V lost 5 bases to trimming and J lost 6 bases, with 13 bases between them. CDR3 sequence reads: CASSLIRGAEAFF. The DNA for the CDR3 is TGTGCCAGTAGTTTGATTCGGGGGGCTGAAGCTTTCTTT.

This clone was recorded a few times. The V gene is TRBV6-1, the J gene TRBJ2-7; the D gene is possibly TRBD2 (5 bases). Trimming stripped 3 bases from V and 2 bases from J, with 8 bases between. CDR3 length equals 13 residues. Germline assignment: CDR1 MNHNS and CDR2 SASEGT. In nucleotides, the CDR3 is TGTGCCAGCAGTGAGGGGAGCACCTACGAGCAGTACTTC. This translates into CASSEGSTYEQYF.